This TCR beta chain was sequenced for a study of T cells in localized non-small cell lung cancer. Study-level results: Turning up in adjacent lung were a median about 56 of the top 100 tumor clones. Uninvolved neighboring lung showed the greatest T cell clonality, exceeding tumor. A higher density of T cells in blood coincided with extended overall survival.

The germline V gene has CDR1 SGHAT and CDR2 FQNNGV. The V gene lost 4 bases and the J gene lost 0 bases, with 22 bases spanning the gap. This CDR3 contains 19 residues. Produced via immunoSEQ multiplex PCR; TCRdb's table is partial and in-frame only. The sample carries 30,000 or so clones, nearly 90% recorded once. Note on this clone: Antigen specificity is unknown.

The origin of this receptor is a woman aged 40-75 years with stage I lung adenocarcinoma. The chain couples TRBV11-2 to TRBJ1-3, with D maybe TRBD1 (5 bases). The sample consisted of peripheral blood, taken before any cancer treatment. The CDR3 reads CASSSLRRDLPSSGNTIYF. CDR3 sequence (DNA): TGTGCCAGCAGCTCGCTAAGACGGGACCTTCCTTCCTCTGGAAACACCATATATTTT. Supplemented by reference TRBV11-2 and TRBJ1-3, the full variable domain reads EAGVAQSPRYKIIEKRQSVAFWCNPISGHATLYWYQQILGQGPKLLIQFQNNGVVDDSQLPKDRFSAERLKGVDSTLKIQPAKLEDSAVYLCASSSLRRDLPSSGNTIYFGEGSWLTVV.